This TCR beta chain was retrieved from a study of T cell responses to AZD1222 COVID-19 vaccine. Regarding the study as a whole: White British people made up most donors, females outnumbered males, and clonal diversity was possibly underestimated. The study reported that nearly half of spike-specific TCRs target unmutated variant regions. There were repertoire samples only from the period after the peak T cell response. Compared with day 0, the breadth and depth of the Spike-specific TCR repertoire rose significantly after two doses of AZD1222.

Data came from immunoSEQ multiplex PCR; TCRdb stores just in-frame clones and leaves some out. Of approximately 150,000 clones listed, 75% to 95% are singletons. With regard to this clone: Its specificity is not known.

Sequenced here: peripheral blood, sampled 28 days after the second AZD1222 dose. The clonotype was recovered from an adult who received the AZD1222 COVID-19 vaccine.

The CDR3 DNA follows: TGTGCCAGTTTTCCCGGAGCCCATGGCTACACCTTC. It translates to CASFPGAHGYTF. J is TRBJ1-2 and V is TRBV19; D is uncertain. CDR3 size: 12 residues. Germline CDR1 LNHDA, CDR2 SQIVND (reference sequence). V shed 8 bases and J shed 6 bases, with 13 bases lying between them.